Included here is one T cell receptor (beta chain) sequence, with context. This clonotype was recorded at least ten times. Its antigen is currently not known. Within one base of it there is no much larger clone, and no base qualities were kept. The data originate from a study of spatial heterogeneity in lung cancer (dated by TCRdb to about 2019). Regarding the study in general: Beta-chain transcripts were consistently detected in greater numbers than alpha-chain transcripts, which likely reflected higher beta-chain transcript abundance. In non-small cell lung cancer, the study quantitatively compared TCR alpha and beta repertoires across several tumor regions, matched nontumor lung, and blood. At surgery, hundreds of tumor regions, approximately 64 matched nontumor lung samples and 56 PBMC samples were TCR-sequenced for both alpha and beta chains. TCR repertoire features were related to nonsynonymous mutation counts determined by whole-exome sequencing of tumor tissue. In the raw uncorrected reads, each unique combination of TCR and UMI appeared on average more than ten times. Here is what the overall study found, with its caveats: Additional single-cell paired TCR alpha and beta sequencing was considered necessary to confirm, at a functional level, the hypothesis that regional TCRs recognize regional mutations. Ubiquitous expanded tumor TCRs were found in blood more often at tumor resection than at routine follow-up.

Sequences SNHLY (CDR1) and FYNNEI (CDR2) are obtained from the germline V gene. The junction carries 11 bases between V and J, which are trimmed by 4 bases and 7 bases respectively. The CDR3 contains 13 residues, cysteine and phenylalanine counted. The read is trimmed to its CDR3 DNA, 39 bases read in frame from base 1. The sample's time point label, in plain terms: sample taken at primary tumor resection. TCR sequencing used whole RNA extracted from tumor and nontumor lung tissue, or from cryopreserved PBMC samples, without cell sorting. The donors were 65 to 90 patients from the lung TRACERx cohort who had early-stage, untreated non-small cell lung cancer. A patient was chosen for TCR sequencing only when enough RNA was available from at least two tumor regions. Libraries came from 5' RACE. TCRdb shows the sequencer as NextSeq 500. In the TCR library protocol, a unique molecular identifier was attached to each TCR cDNA molecule so that PCR and sequencing errors could be corrected. The paper's processing steps were these. Decombinator tools were used for TCR identification, UMI-based error correction and CDR3 extraction. TCRs above a frequency of 2 per 1,000, corresponding to the top 1% of the tumor frequency distribution, were defined as expanded. Renyi diversity was calculated using the R vegan package after each repertoire was subsampled 100 times to 5,000 TCRs. CDR3 similarity networks were built from amino acid triplet string-kernel similarity, with CDR3s being connected when pairwise similarity was above 0.82. The public sequencing data were trimmed at Q25 with fastp and processed into clonotypes with MiXCR by TCRdb, which kept only in-frame beta chains. Every distinct CDR3 protein forms one entry, paired with its most common genes and DNA. The V and J calls were not made by the authors but by TCRdb's processing. The sample table contains over 90,000 distinct CDR3 sequences; only one count was recorded for roughly 8.7% of them. Jointly, the top ten make up about 7.1% of the sample.

The starting material was PBMCs, obtained at surgery. This clonotype originated in a male donor with early-stage non-small cell lung cancer. The chain links TRBV2 with TRBJ2-1; a tentative D call is TRBD2 (5 bases match). The DNA reads TGTGCCAGCAGTGGGCGGGCCGGGAATGAGCAGTTCTTC. Its coded protein is CASSGRAGNEQFF.